A single sample is the source of the 27 T cell receptor beta chains below, sequenced in a study of T cells in Graves' hyperthyroidism and ophthalmopathy. Regions amplified from RNA transcripts were the TCR beta CDR3 regions. First-round RT-PCR with HTBI primers amplified the TCR CDR3 region. TCRdb used MiXCR to reprocess the multiplex PCR reads, holding one entry per CDR3 protein. The sample includes around 760,000 distinct CDR3 sequences, 30% to 40% of them seen just once. Sequencing input: blood. The receptors were sampled from a woman in her 40s with Graves' hyperthyroidism.

A note on this clonotype: A single base separates this from a much larger clone, so it may be a read error. The chain combines TRBV12-3 or TRBV12-4 with TRBJ1-6; no clear D. The CDR3 sequence is 15 residues long. Trimming removed 5 bases at V and 9 bases at J, with 17 bases between. The CDR3 loop reads CASSTATGLSSPLHF. The CDR3 coding sequence is TGTGCCAGCAGTACAGCTACTGGTTTGAGTTCACCCCTCCACTTT.

This clonotype has only a few counts. The chain recombines TRBV20-1 with TRBJ2-7; TRBD2 matches at 8 bases. CDR1 and CDR2 from the germline V gene are DFQATT and SNEGSKA (reference sequence). V lost 0 bases and J lost 3; bases outside the gene matches: 7. CDR3 length: 15 amino acids. In DNA, the CDR3 is TGCAGTGCTAGAGATGGTAGGCGGGGGGACTACGAGCAGTACTTC. As protein: CSARDGRRGDYEQYF.

The V gene is TRBV29-1, the J gene TRBJ1-2; D uncertain. V was trimmed by 8 bases and J by 6 bases, leaving 13 bases between them. Per germline, CDR1 SQVTM and CDR2 ANQGSEA. The CDR3 totals 11 residues. The CDR3 loop is CSMWRADGYTF. The CDR3 DNA reads as TGCAGCATGTGGAGGGCGGATGGCTACACCTTC.

This clonotype has ten or more counts. The chain combines TRBV7-9 with TRBJ1-4, with no clear D. The CDR3 extends over 12 amino acids. Germline lookup yields CDR1 SEHNR and CDR2 FQNEAQ (reference sequence). Trimming removed 5 bases at V and 10 bases at J, with 11 bases between. The CDR3 spells CASSPNLGKLFF. As DNA, the CDR3 is TGTGCCAGCAGCCCAAACTTAGGAAAACTGTTTTTT.

The table lists this clonotype with many counts. The V call is TRBV12-3 or TRBV12-4, the J call TRBJ1-6; D gene uncertain. Deletions cut 6 bases from V and 6 bases from J, with 12 bases between. The CDR3 has 14 residues. The CDR3 region is CASSPGLSNSPLHF. In DNA, the CDR3 is TGTGCCAGCAGCCCGGGCCTTAGTAATTCACCCCTCCACTTT.

In nucleotides, the CDR3 is TGTGCCAGCAGCTCAGATGCGGGACTAGCGGTCGAGCAGTACTTC. The encoded protein is CASSSDAGLAVEQYF. The genes are TRBV7-9 and TRBJ2-7; 11 bases fit TRBD2. This CDR3 region has 15 residues. The germline CDR1 and CDR2 sequences are SEHNR and FQNEAQ (reference sequence). V was clipped by 4 bases and J by 6 bases; unmatched bases: 8.

V usage is TRBV28 and J usage is TRBJ1-1; D not certain. The CDR3 has 10 amino acids. V was shortened by 3 bases and J by 7 bases, with 3 bases between the two germline ends. The germline V gene has CDR1 MDHEN and CDR2 SYDVKM. CDR3 bases: TGTGCCAGCAGTTTGAATGAAGCTTTCTTT. Its protein product is CASSLNEAFF.

A note on this clonotype: At one boundary the junction diverges from the germline segment, which might be a read error. V usage is TRBV5-4 and J usage is TRBJ1-5; 7 bases agree with TRBD1. The CDR3 spans 15 residues. CDR1 is SGHNT and CDR2 is YYREEE in the germline V gene (reference sequence). The CDR3 DNA reads TGCGCCAGCAGCCAAGGAGGGGGCGATCCCCAGCCCCAGCATTTT. Protein: CASSQGGGDPQPQHF.

This clonotype occurred a few times. V and J are TRBV5-1 and TRBJ1-3, with a possible D match to TRBD1 (5 bases). Germline-derived CDR1 and CDR2 are SGHRS and YFSETQ. V lost 4 bases to trimming and J lost 0 bases, with 11 bases between them. The CDR3 spans 15 residues. The CDR3 bases are TGCGCCAGCAGCCCCAGGGACTCCTCTGGAAACACCATATATTTT. This encodes CASSPRDSSGNTIYF. Together with reference TRBV5-1 and TRBJ1-3, the CDR3 gives the full variable domain: KAGVTQTPRYLIKTRGQQVTLSCSPISGHRSVSWYQQTPGQGLQFLFEYFSETQRNKGNFPGRFSGRQFSNSRSEMNVSTLELGDSALYLCASSPRDSSGNTIYFGEGSWLTVV.

The chain carries TRBV5-1 and TRBJ2-7, with 11 bases aligning to TRBD2. The CDR3 contains 17 residues. V lost 3 bases to trimming and J lost 0 bases; unmatched junction nucleotides: 8. Germline CDR1 reads SGHRS; CDR2 reads YFSETQ. The CDR3 sequence is CASSSGGGTSGSYEQYF. CDR3 DNA: TGCGCCAGCAGCTCGGGAGGAGGGACTAGCGGCTCCTACGAGCAGTACTTC.

V is TRBV6-6 and J is TRBJ1-4, with TRBD1 matching 7 bases. The CDR3 is made up of 14 amino acids. Germline CDR1 reads MNHNY; CDR2 reads SVGAGI (reference sequence). The V and J ends lost 7 bases and 4 bases, in that order; junction bases with no gene match: 6. The CDR3, as DNA: TGTGCCAGCAAATTGGGGGACAGTAATGAAAAACTGTTTTTT. Translated, it gives CASKLGDSNEKLFF.

This clonotype came up a few times. The V gene is TRBV6-5, the J gene TRBJ1-5, with a weak D call TRBD1 (5 bases). Germline CDR1 reads MNHEY; CDR2 reads SVGAGI. The ends were cut back, 0 bases at V and 6 bases at J, with 12 bases in the middle. The CDR3 runs to 15 residues. The CDR3 protein is CASSYSRAGPQPQHF. CDR3 nucleotide sequence: TGTGCCAGCAGTTACTCGAGAGCAGGGCCTCAGCCCCAGCATTTT.

This clonotype has only a few counts. One end of the junction fails to match germline, which may point to a read error. The chain couples TRBV10-3 to TRBJ1-1, with TRBD1 identical over 10 bases. Per the germline V gene, CDR1 is ENHRY and CDR2 is SYGVKD. This CDR3 spans 16 amino acids. The DNA of the CDR3 is TGTGCCAGCAGTTACCCGGGACAGGGGTTACACACTGAAGCTTTCTTT. It is translated as CASSYPGQGLHTEAFF.

A note on this clonotype: A read error is possible here, since a much larger clone lies one base away. The chain has TRBV7-2 and TRBJ1-1; D remains ambiguous. Germline CDR1 is SGHTA and CDR2 is FQGNSA. The CDR3 is 12 amino acids. The CDR3 loop reads CASSFENAEAFF. DNA of the CDR3: TGTGCCAGCAGCTTTGAGAACGCTGAAGCTTTCTTT.

Many counts were recorded for this clonotype. This chain uses TRBV7-9 with TRBJ2-5, with 7 bases that match TRBD2. The germline V gene encodes CDR1 SEHNR and CDR2 FQNEAQ (reference sequence). With 3 bases clipped from V and 5 bases from J, the junction kept 15 bases outside the gene matches. This CDR3 has 17 residues. The CDR3 DNA reads TGTGCCAGCAGCTTCGGGAGGTGGCAGGGTCGAGAGGAGACCCAGTACTTC. This translates into CASSFGRWQGREETQYF.

This chain uses TRBV12-3 or TRBV12-4 with TRBJ1-1; 12 nucleotides agree with TRBD1. CDR3 length equals 15 residues. The ends lost 5 bases at V and 5 bases at J; junction bases unmatched: 6. The CDR3 nucleotides are TGTGCCAGCAGTACGCCGGGACAGGGGGCGACTGAAGCTTTCTTT. Translating gives CASSTPGQGATEAFF.

This clonotype was seen many times. The J gene is TRBJ1-5, the V gene TRBV19; 12 bases line up with TRBD1. V lost 8 bases to trimming and J lost 7 bases; unmatched junction nucleotides: 6. Germline CDR1 LNHDA, CDR2 SQIVND (reference sequence). The CDR3 runs to 14 residues. This CDR3 is CASEGTGGEQPQHF. The CDR3 DNA is TGTGCCAGTGAAGGGACAGGGGGCGAACAGCCCCAGCATTTT.

A remark on this clonotype: A clone one base away is much larger, so this may be a read error. The gene calls are TRBV7-8 and TRBJ2-7; D may be TRBD1 (6 bases). V was clipped by 8 bases and J by 2 bases, with 16 bases between them. This CDR3 region has 14 residues. Germline V gene lookup returns CDR1 SGHVS and CDR2 FQNEAQ. The CDR3 loop is CASEGDTGAYEQYF. The CDR3 DNA sequence: TGTGCCAGCGAGGGGGACACGGGCGCCTACGAGCAGTACTTC.

This clonotype was seen a few times. The rearrangement uses TRBV20-1 and TRBJ2-5; D remains unclear. Trimming shortened V by 6 bases and J by 8 bases, and 13 bases separated the two germline ends. The V gene's germline CDR1 is DFQATT and CDR2 SNEGSKA (reference sequence). CDR3 size: 11 residues. The CDR3 DNA follows: TGCAGTGCAAACCGTTTGGAAACCCAGTACTTC. Translation gives CSANRLETQYF.

This clonotype was observed at least ten times. The V and J genes are TRBV2 and TRBJ1-1; 7 bases are shared with TRBD1. The CDR3 covers 14 residues. The germline gives CDR1 SNHLY, CDR2 FYNNEI. With V trimmed by 5 bases and J by 1 base, 4 bases remained unmatched. The DNA of the CDR3 is TGTGCCAGCAGTACGGGACAGCAGAACACTGAAGCTTTCTTT. Its translation: CASSTGQQNTEAFF.

Regarding this clonotype: This clone may be a read error of a much larger clone one base away. The chain is built from TRBV12-3 or TRBV12-4 and TRBJ1-1, with D hard to call. The length of the CDR3 is 14 residues. Trimming pared 1 base from V and 2 bases from J, leaving 8 bases between. The DNA for the CDR3 is TGTGCCAGCAGTTTAGTGCACCTTAACACTGAAGCTTTCTTT. Protein: CASSLVHLNTEAFF.

This sequence joins TRBV2 and TRBJ1-2; 10 bases align to TRBD1. The length of the CDR3 is 14 residues. Trimming at V came to 5 bases and at J to 6 bases, leaving 6 bases not matched to a gene. The germline CDR1 and CDR2 sequences are SNHLY and FYNNEI. The CDR3 sequence is CASSPFGTGDGYTF. DNA of the CDR3: TGTGCCAGCAGTCCCTTCGGGACAGGGGATGGCTACACCTTC.

The chain recombines TRBV19 with TRBJ1-2; D possibly corresponds to TRBD1 (5 bases). Germline CDR1 and CDR2: LNHDA and SQIVND (reference sequence). With 3 bases removed from V and 0 bases from J, the gap between germline ends came to 8 bases. The CDR3 has 14 amino acids. CDR3 sequence (DNA): TGTGCCAGTAGTATCTTGACAGCTAACTATGGCTACACCTTC. This gives the protein CASSILTANYGYTF.

The chain recombines TRBV29-1 with TRBJ2-7; 8 nucleotides match TRBD1. V lost 4 bases to trimming and J lost 5 bases; unmatched junction nucleotides: 4. The length of the CDR3 is 12 residues. Germline lookup yields CDR1 SQVTM and CDR2 ANQGSEA. The CDR3 nucleotides are TGCAGCGTTGGACAGGGGTTCGACGAGCAGTACTTC. Its protein product is CSVGQGFDEQYF.

A note on this clonotype: Relative to the germline gene, one junction end is altered; a read error may explain this. The chain is built from TRBV7-4 and TRBJ1-2; 8 bases map to TRBD1. Germline loops: CDR1 SGHVT, CDR2 SQSDAQ. The CDR3 is made up of 14 amino acids. CDR3 nucleotide sequence: TGTGCCAGCAGCGCGTGGGCAGGGGGCTTTGGCTACGCCTTC. This translates into CASSAWAGGFGYAF.

V is TRBV6-2 or TRBV6-3 and J is TRBJ2-7; 7 nucleotides match TRBD1. CDR3 size: 11 residues. From germline, CDR1 is MNHEY and CDR2 SVGEGT. The ends lost 10 bases at V and 2 bases at J; junction bases unmatched: 2. The CDR3, as DNA: TGTGCCACCACAGGGGCCTACGAGCAGTACTTC. Translating gives CATTGAYEQYF.

This clonotype was observed many times. The chain links TRBV7-2 to TRBJ1-1; no firm D call. The CDR3 totals 12 residues. CDR1 and CDR2 (germline): SGHTA, FQGNSA. V lost 5 bases, J lost 3 bases, and 7 bases lay in between. The CDR3 loop is CASSAPDTEAFF. The CDR3, as DNA: TGTGCCAGCAGCGCCCCGGACACTGAAGCTTTCTTT.